This T cell receptor (beta chain) was sequenced in a study of cytomegalovirus exposure and HLA in healthy donors. The CDR3 length is 14 residues. Germline CDR1 and CDR2: SGHRS and YFSETQ. The V gene lost 4 bases and the J gene lost 4 bases, with 14 bases spanning the gap. This clone appeared once. Method: immunoSEQ multiplex PCR; TCRdb's copy keeps in-frame clones and lacks some. The profile shows about 150,000 clones, approximately 91% of them singletons. The TCR sequence derives from a man aged 18-30 years in good health and CMV-seronegative. The sample was PBMCs. The chain recombines TRBV5-1 with TRBJ1-2; no reliable D call. This chain's CDR3 is CASSRMRFSYGYTF. In DNA, the CDR3 is TGCGCCAGCAGCCGAATGAGATTTAGCTATGGCTACACCTTC.